This TCR beta chain is from a study of chemoradiotherapy in HPV16-positive cancers. Produced via immunoSEQ multiplex PCR; TCRdb's table is partial and in-frame only. The sample lists 20,000 or so clones, approximately 83% occurring once. Sequences were derived from blood, sampled from a patient who underwent chemoradiotherapy. The TCR sequence derives from a human donor with HPV-associated anogenital cancer.

The CDR3 sequence is CASSRTGNYNEQFF. Here the CDR3 DNA reads TGTGCCAGCAGCCGGACAGGGAACTACAATGAGCAGTTCTTC. The chain couples TRBV11-1 to TRBJ2-1, with 8 bases matching TRBD1. The V gene's germline CDR1 is SGHAT and CDR2 FQDESV (reference sequence). The CDR3 spans 14 residues. The V gene end was trimmed by 5 bases and the J gene end by 3 bases; junction bases not matched to a gene: 3. Filled out from reference TRBV11-1 and TRBJ2-1, the complete variable domain reads EAEVAQSPRYKITEKSQAVAFWCDPISGHATLYWYRQILGQGPELLVQFQDESVVDDSQLPKDRFSAERLKGVDSTLKIQPAELGDSAMYLCASSRTGNYNEQFFGPGTRLTVL.